The present entry profiles one T cell receptor (beta chain) with its context. Germline V CDR1 and CDR2: LGHDT, YNNKEL (reference sequence). V gave up 0 bases and J gave up 10 bases; unmatched junction bases: 13. This CDR3 region has 16 residues. Assay used: immunoSEQ multiplex PCR; TCRdb lists only in-frame clones, some missing. Of about 380,000 clones listed, approximately 80% are singletons. The sample belongs to a study of blood T cell repertoires in COVID-19. Sequenced input: peripheral blood. The J gene is TRBJ1-1, the V gene TRBV3-1 (or the pseudogene TRBV3-2); 8 nucleotides match TRBD1. The clonotype originates from a human donor with acute or convalescent COVID-19. The donor label of this sample is uncertain. The CDR3 DNA is TGTGCCAGCAGCCAAGAAAGGTTGGGGAGACAGGGGAGAGCTTTCTTT. Amino acid sequence: CASSQERLGRQGRAFF.